These 20 T cell receptor beta chains originate from one sample sequenced in a study of blood T cell repertoires in COVID-19. Data came from immunoSEQ multiplex PCR; TCRdb stores just in-frame clones and leaves some out. The sample has about 95,000 clones, more than 75% seen once. The sequenced sample was peripheral blood. These receptors were collected from a human donor in a cohort sampled during active COVID-19.

This chain uses TRBV3-1 (or the pseudogene TRBV3-2) with TRBJ2-7; tentatively, D is TRBD1 (6 bases). The CDR3 length is 13 residues. With 6 bases removed from V and 5 bases from J, the gap between germline ends came to 14 bases. CDR1 and CDR2 (germline): LGHDT, YNNKEL (reference sequence). CDR3 sequence reads: CASSLGTFHEQYF. CDR3 DNA: TGTGCCAGCAGTCTGGGGACATTCCACGAGCAGTACTTC.

This chain links TRBV19 with TRBJ1-2; D not certain. This CDR3 is built from 11 residues. V was shortened by 7 bases and J by 0 bases, with 3 bases between the two germline ends. The V gene's germline CDR1 is LNHDA and CDR2 SQIVND (reference sequence). The DNA for the CDR3 is TGTGCCAGTACGGCTAACTATGGCTACACCTTC. Translating it yields CASTANYGYTF.

Only one count was recorded for this clone. J is TRBJ1-6 and V is TRBV27; D call uncertain. Looked up from germline, CDR1 is MNHEY and CDR2 is SMNVEV (reference sequence). Trimming cost V 4 bases and J 14 bases, with 21 bases left between them. This CDR3 has 15 amino acids. CDR3 DNA sequence: TGTGCCAGCAGTTCCCTCGGCGAACGGGAATTCACCCTCCACTTT. This translates into CASSSLGEREFTLHF.

The CDR3 sequence is CAWTAGQVGYGYTF. CDR3 in DNA: TGTGCCTGGACCGCAGGGCAGGTGGGGTATGGCTACACCTTC. This rearrangement joins TRBV30 to TRBJ1-2, with D maybe TRBD1 (5 bases). In germline, CDR1 is GTSNPN, CDR2 SVGIG (reference sequence). This CDR3 contains 14 residues. Trimming removed 4 bases from V and 5 bases from J, with 17 bases in between.

The chain is built from TRBV9 and TRBJ2-5; 12 bases are a match to TRBD2. The junction had 1 base not matched to a gene; V was cut back by 4 bases and J by 3 bases. This CDR3 has 14 amino acids. The germline V gene encodes CDR1 SGDLS and CDR2 YYNGEE. CDR3 DNA: TGTGCCAGCAGCAGACTAGCGGGGGAAGAGACCCAGTACTTC. Its protein is CASSRLAGEETQYF.

The genes are TRBV18 and TRBJ2-1, with D perhaps matching TRBD2 (5 bases). Germline CDR1 and CDR2: KGHSH and LQKENI. Deletions cut 3 bases from V and 8 bases from J, with 11 bases between. The CDR3 runs 13 residues. CDR3 nucleotides: TGTGCCAGCTCACCCGGGGTTGGTGATGAGCAGTTCTTC. The encoded protein is CASSPGVGDEQFF.

The rearrangement joins TRBV5-1 to TRBJ2-1, with TRBD1 matching over 9 bases. V shed 4 bases and J 1 base; nucleotides not matched to a gene: 3. Germline V gene sequence: CDR1 SGHRS, CDR2 YFSETQ. The CDR3 is made up of 15 amino acids. CDR3 in DNA: TGCGCCAGCAGCCCGACAGGGGGATCCTACAATGAGCAGTTCTTC. Protein: CASSPTGGSYNEQFF.

V usage is TRBV11-2 and J usage is TRBJ2-5; D is uncertain. The CDR3 is made up of 13 amino acids. Trimming shortened V by 6 bases and J by 1 base, and 9 bases separated the two germline ends. Germline CDR1 is SGHAT and CDR2 is FQNNGV. DNA for the CDR3: TGTGCCAGCAGTTGGCAGGTCCAAGAGACCCAGTACTTC. This codes for CASSWQVQETQYF. The whole variable domain, remainder taken from reference TRBV11-2 and TRBJ2-5, is EAGVAQSPRYKIIEKRQSVAFWCNPISGHATLYWYQQILGQGPKLLIQFQNNGVVDDSQLPKDRFSAERLKGVDSTLKIQPAKLEDSAVYLCASSWQVQETQYFGPGTRLLVL.

The V and J genes are TRBV30 and TRBJ1-1; D is unclear. The CDR3 loop spans 10 amino acids. Trimming took off 2 bases at V and 12 bases at J, with 10 bases between the two ends. Germline CDR1 reads GTSNPN; CDR2 reads SVGIG (reference sequence). CDR3 in DNA: TGTGCCTGGAGTACGATCAGGACTTTCTTT. Its translation is CAWSTIRTFF. Complete variable domain (other parts from reference TRBV30 and TRBJ1-1): SQTIHQWPATLVQPVGSPLSLECTVEGTSNPNLYWYRQAAGRGLQLLFYSVGIGQISSEVPQNLSASRPQDRQFILSSKKLLLSDSGFYLCAWSTIRTFFGQGTRLTVV.

DNA of the CDR3: TGTGCCAGCGCGAAACCGGGGGAATCAGGCTACGAGCAGTACTTC. Translating it yields CASAKPGESGYEQYF. This sequence joins TRBV28 and TRBJ2-7, with D perhaps matching TRBD2 (6 bases). The CDR3 is made up of 15 amino acids. CDR1 is MDHEN, CDR2 SYDVKM, per germline. Trimming took 8 bases from V and 3 from J, leaving 20 bases between them.

The J gene is TRBJ1-5, the V gene TRBV6-1; perhaps TRBD1 as D (6 bases). The length of the CDR3 is 17 residues. The germline V gene has CDR1 MNHNS and CDR2 SASEGT. V dropped 2 bases and J dropped 0 bases, with 14 bases sitting between them. The CDR3: CASSEQTGFFSNQPQHF. CDR3 coding DNA: TGTGCCAGCAGTGAACAGACAGGTTTCTTTAGCAATCAGCCCCAGCATTTT.

The chain links TRBV15 to TRBJ1-3; D possibly corresponds to TRBD1 (6 bases). CDR1 is LNHNV and CDR2 is YYDKDF in the germline V gene (reference sequence). V lost 3 bases to trimming and J lost 2 bases, with 14 bases between them. CDR3 length: 16 residues. Here the CDR3 reads CATSRRGTTTGNTIYF. For the CDR3, the DNA is TGTGCCACCAGCAGGAGGGGGACGACGACTGGAAACACCATATATTTT.

The chain combines TRBV4-3 with TRBJ1-6; TRBD1 is a possible D gene (5 bases). Germline V gene lookup returns CDR1 LGHNA and CDR2 YSLEER. V shed 0 bases and J shed 9 bases, with 15 bases lying between them. This CDR3 is built from 16 residues. For the CDR3, the DNA is TGCGCCAGCAGCCAAGATTTCGGGGGGAGGGCTTCACCCCTCCACTTT. Translating gives CASSQDFGGRASPLHF.

V usage is TRBV28 and J usage is TRBJ1-2, with D possibly matching TRBD1 (5 bases). V was pared by 3 bases and J by 5 bases, with 16 bases between. Germline CDR1 reads MDHEN; CDR2 reads SYDVKM. The CDR3 length is 15 residues. CDR3 nucleotides: TGTGCCAGCAGTTTGGGGGGGGACCCAAATTATGGCTACACCTTC. It translates to CASSLGGDPNYGYTF.

V gene TRBV28 combines with J gene TRBJ2-7; TRBD1 aligns across 12 bases. The J segment lost 2 bases and the V segment lost 6 bases, leaving 14 bases of the junction unmatched. The V gene's germline CDR1 is MDHEN and CDR2 SYDVKM. There are 18 residues in the CDR3. In DNA form, the CDR3 reads TGTGCCAGCAGCCCCGGGGACAGGGGGCGCCCGGTAACCTACGAGCAGTACTTC. Amino acid sequence: CASSPGDRGRPVTYEQYF.

This chain links TRBV7-3 with TRBJ2-2; possible D gene TRBD2, 5 bases. The germline gives CDR1 SGHTA, CDR2 FQGTGA. The CDR3 runs to 13 residues. The germline V and J ends were trimmed by 6 bases and 7 bases, with 12 bases remaining between them. This chain's CDR3 is CASRSRAGGELFF. CDR3 in DNA: TGTGCCAGCAGATCCCGTGCGGGCGGGGAGCTGTTTTTT.

The V gene is TRBV5-8, the J gene TRBJ1-3, with a weak D call TRBD1 (5 bases). Trimming stripped 0 bases from V and 0 bases from J, with 10 bases between. This CDR3 contains 16 residues. Germline V gene lookup returns CDR1 SGHTS and CDR2 YDEGEE. The CDR3: CASSLAPGGSGNTIYF. The CDR3 DNA is TGTGCCAGCAGCTTGGCCCCGGGGGGCTCTGGAAACACCATATATTTT.

The chain recombines TRBV6-4 with TRBJ2-7; the D is unclear. The V end lost 6 bases, the J end lost 6 bases, and 24 bases lay between the germline ends. Germline V lookup: CDR1 MRHNA, CDR2 SNTAGT. The CDR3 is made up of 16 amino acids. The CDR3 DNA follows: TGTGCCAGCAGGTACGAAATTGTCTTCCGACGGGTCGAGCAGTACTTC. This translates into CASRYEIVFRRVEQYF.

The J gene is TRBJ2-7, the V gene TRBV6-5; weak D call: TRBD1 (6 bases). Germline V lookup: CDR1 MNHEY, CDR2 SVGAGI. V was clipped by 5 bases and J by 2 bases, with 13 bases between them. CDR3 size: 14 residues. The CDR3 is CASSRNRVPYEQYF. Written as DNA, the CDR3 is TGTGCCAGCAGTAGGAACAGGGTACCCTACGAGCAGTACTTC.

This chain links TRBV2 with TRBJ2-5; TRBD2 agrees at 10 bases. Germline CDR1 SNHLY, CDR2 FYNNEI. The CDR3 runs to 15 residues. V trimming: 5 bases; J trimming: 5 bases; junction bases outside the gene matches: 8. The CDR3 here is CASSIKRGGFETQYF. CDR3 coding DNA: TGTGCCAGCAGTATCAAGCGGGGGGGCTTTGAGACCCAGTACTTC.